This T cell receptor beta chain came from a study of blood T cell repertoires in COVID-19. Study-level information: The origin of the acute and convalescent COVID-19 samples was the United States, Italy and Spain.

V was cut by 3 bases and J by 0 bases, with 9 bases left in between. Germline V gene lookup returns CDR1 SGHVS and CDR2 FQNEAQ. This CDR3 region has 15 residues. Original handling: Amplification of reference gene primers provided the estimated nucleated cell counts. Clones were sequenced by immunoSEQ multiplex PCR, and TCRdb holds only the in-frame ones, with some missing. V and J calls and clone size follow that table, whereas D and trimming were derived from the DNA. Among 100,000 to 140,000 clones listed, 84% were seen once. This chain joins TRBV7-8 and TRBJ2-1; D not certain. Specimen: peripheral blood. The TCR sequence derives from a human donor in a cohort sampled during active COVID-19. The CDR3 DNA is TGTGCCAGCAGCTTCGGAGAAGCCTCCTACAATGAGCAGTTCTTC. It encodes CASSFGEASYNEQFF.